These 21 T cell receptor beta chains came from one sample sequenced in a study of long-term antiretroviral therapy in people with HIV. Survey-level immunoSEQ v3.0 assays were run. Profiled with immunoSEQ multiplex PCR; TCRdb holds only in-frame clones, not every one. The sample has under 45,000 clones, roughly four fifths seen once. The specimen was unsorted PBMCs, collected 1 year after starting antiretroviral therapy. The receptor source for this set is a man between 18 and 35 years old with HIV.

The V and J genes are TRBV7-9 and TRBJ1-1; D is unclear. The germline V gene has CDR1 SEHNR and CDR2 FQNEAQ (reference sequence). V was pared by 4 bases and J by 3 bases, with 6 bases between. The CDR3 has 12 amino acids. CDR3 nucleotide sequence: TGTGCCAGCAGCTGGGAAGACACTGAAGCTTTCTTT. It specifies CASSWEDTEAFF.

The V call is TRBV21-1, the J call TRBJ2-4; the table assigns TRBD2, which was not confirmed against the DNA. TRBV21-1 represents a pseudogene. The CDR3 runs 16 residues. CDR3 bases: TGTGCCAGCAGCAAATCGAGGGGACTCGATGGAAACATTCAGTACTTC. Its translation is CASSKSRGLDGNIQYF.

This chain uses TRBV7-2 with TRBJ1-2; the match to TRBD1 covers 8 bases. The CDR3 totals 14 residues. J was trimmed by 4 bases and V by 5 bases; bases with no gene match: 6. Germline lookup yields CDR1 SGHTA and CDR2 FQGNSA. Here the CDR3 DNA reads TGTGCCAGCAGCCTTAGGACAGGGCCCTATGGCTACACCTTC. Translated: CASSLRTGPYGYTF.

The V gene is TRBV7-2, the J gene TRBJ1-1; no reliable D call. The germline V gene encodes CDR1 SGHTA and CDR2 FQGNSA. V was cut by 1 base and J by 7 bases, with 10 bases left in between. This CDR3 has 13 residues. The CDR3 spells CASSLGPLVEAFF. CDR3 nucleotides: TGTGCCAGCAGCTTAGGACCCTTGGTTGAAGCTTTCTTT. Full variable domain (remainder filled in from reference TRBV7-2 and TRBJ1-1): GAGVSQSPSNKVTEKGKDVELRCDPISGHTALYWYRQSLGQGLEFLIYFQGNSAPDKSGLPSDRFSAERTGGSVSTLTIQRTQQEDSAVYLCASSLGPLVEAFFGQGTRLTVV.

The CDR3 DNA sequence: TGCGCCAGCAGCTTGGCCGCCGGGACTGAAGCTTTCTTT. It translates to CASSLAAGTEAFF. The rearrangement uses TRBV5-1 and TRBJ1-1; D is unclear. The ends were cut back, 0 bases at V and 5 bases at J, with 8 bases in the middle. The length of the CDR3 is 13 residues. The germline V gene has CDR1 SGHRS and CDR2 YFSETQ.

The chain uses TRBV4-1 and TRBJ2-7, with TRBD1 identical over 7 bases. Per germline, CDR1 MGHRA and CDR2 YSYEKL. The CDR3 is 16 residues long. V was pared by 4 bases and J by 2 bases, with 11 bases of the junction left unmatched. The CDR3 region has the DNA TGCGCCAGCAGCCCAGGACAGGCAACGGGAACCTACGAGCAGTACTTC. Its protein is CASSPGQATGTYEQYF.

This chain links TRBV9 with TRBJ2-2; D not resolved. The CDR3 totals 14 residues. Germline V gives CDR1 SGDLS, CDR2 YYNGEE. V lost 4 bases and J lost 6, with 13 bases in between. The chain's CDR3 is CASSSMSVSGELFF. The CDR3 DNA reads as TGTGCCAGCAGCTCCATGTCGGTGTCCGGGGAGCTGTTTTTT.

The chain combines TRBV9 with TRBJ1-2, with a possible D match to TRBD1 (6 bases). V was cut by 4 bases and J by 8 bases, with 18 bases left in between. The germline CDR1 and CDR2 sequences are SGDLS and YYNGEE. The length of the CDR3 is 14 residues. The CDR3 sequence: CASSPPDRTEGYTF. CDR3 DNA: TGTGCCAGCAGCCCACCGGACAGAACGGAGGGCTACACCTTC. Together with reference TRBV9 and TRBJ1-2, the CDR3 gives the full variable domain: DSGVTQTPKHLITATGQRVTLRCSPRSGDLSVYWYQQSLDQGLQFLIQYYNGEERAKGNILERFSAQQFPDLHSELNLSSLELGDSALYFCASSPPDRTEGYTFGSGTRLTVV.

The DNA for the CDR3 is TGCGGATTCTCTATAGGTTCGTCGATCCAAGAGACCCAGTACTTC. Translated: CGFSIGSSIQETQYF. The chain uses TRBV29-1 and TRBJ2-5; no reliable D call. This CDR3 comprises 15 residues. The V gene's germline CDR1 is SQVTM and CDR2 ANQGSEA. Based on the CDR3 plus reference TRBV29-1 and TRBJ2-5, the full variable domain is SAVISQKPSRDICQRGTSLTIQCQVDSQVTMMFWYRQQPGQSLTLIATANQGSEATYESGFVIDKFPISRPNLTFSTLTVSNMSPEDSSIYLCGFSIGSSIQETQYFGPGTRLLVL.

V gene TRBV19 combines with J gene TRBJ2-3; TRBD2 matches at 13 bases. The CDR3 has 16 amino acids. The germline gives CDR1 LNHDA, CDR2 SQIVND (reference sequence). J was trimmed by 5 bases and V by 1 base; bases with no gene match: 3. CDR3 loop: CASSIGTSGSGDTQYF. Here the CDR3 DNA reads TGTGCCAGTAGTATAGGGACTAGCGGGAGCGGAGATACGCAGTATTTT.

V and J are TRBV11-3 and TRBJ2-5; TRBD2 is a possible D gene (6 bases). Germline CDR1 SGHNT, CDR2 YENEEA. V gave up 4 bases and J gave up 4 bases, with 13 bases separating them. The CDR3 covers 14 residues. CDR3 residues: CASSSSSVGETQYF. The CDR3 nucleotides read TGTGCCAGCAGCTCCTCTAGCGTCGGAGAGACCCAGTACTTC.

This chain uses TRBV6-5 with TRBJ1-1; TRBD1 might be the D (5 bases). Germline CDR1 reads MNHEY; CDR2 reads SVGAGI. Trimming pared 7 bases from V and 1 base from J, leaving 16 bases between. This CDR3 is built from 15 residues. This CDR3 is CASTLTEGTNTEAFF. The DNA for the CDR3 is TGTGCCAGCACCCTAACGGAGGGGACGAACACTGAAGCTTTCTTT.

This chain joins TRBV5-1 and TRBJ2-7, with D tentatively TRBD2 (8 bases). The V gene's germline CDR1 is SGHRS and CDR2 YFSETQ. Trimming removed 5 bases from V and 0 bases from J, with 18 bases in between. CDR3 length equals 16 residues. DNA for the CDR3: TGCGCCAGCAGTCGGGGGGGACAGCGAAACTCCTACGAGCAGTACTTC. Translation: CASSRGGQRNSYEQYF.

The chain carries TRBV29-1 and TRBJ2-5; 9 nucleotides agree with TRBD1. The CDR3 extends over 16 amino acids. From germline, CDR1 is SQVTM and CDR2 ANQGSEA. Unmatched junction bases numbered 10, after V lost 1 base and J lost 4 bases. Here the CDR3 DNA reads TGCAGCGTTGAAGTCGTAGACAGGGGGAAGGTAGAGACCCAGTACTTC. This translates into CSVEVVDRGKVETQYF.

The CDR3 nucleotides read TGTGCCAGCAGCCAAGATCCTAGCTCCTACAATGAGCAGTTCTTC. This translates into CASSQDPSSYNEQFF. The V call is TRBV14, the J call TRBJ2-1; D is ambiguous. The germline CDR1 and CDR2 sequences are SGHDN and FVKESK. The germline V and J ends were trimmed by 0 bases and 0 bases, with 6 bases remaining between them. There are 15 residues in the CDR3.

The J gene is TRBJ1-1, the V gene TRBV19; 7 bases agree with TRBD1. CDR3 length: 12 amino acids. Germline CDR1 LNHDA, CDR2 SQIVND (reference sequence). With V trimmed by 8 bases and J by 4 bases, 4 bases remained unmatched. CDR3 in amino acids: CASWDSSTEAFF. CDR3 nucleotide sequence: TGTGCCAGTTGGGACAGTTCCACTGAAGCTTTCTTT.

The rearrangement uses TRBV5-6 and TRBJ2-1; a weak D match, TRBD2 (7 bases). With 4 bases removed from V and 5 bases from J, the gap between germline ends came to 19 bases. The germline V gene has CDR1 SGHDT and CDR2 YYEEEE. The CDR3 runs to 16 residues. The CDR3 DNA is TGTGCCAGCAGCCCCCTGGGGGGGGGGCCTAACAATGAGCAGTTCTTC. Amino acids: CASSPLGGGPNNEQFF.

The gene calls are TRBV7-9 and TRBJ1-4; D remains ambiguous. The CDR3 totals 16 residues. The V gene lost 5 bases and the J gene lost 3 bases, with 16 bases spanning the gap. CDR1 is SEHNR, CDR2 FQNEAQ, per germline (reference sequence). As DNA, the CDR3 is TGTGCCAGCAGCAAACGGGGATTGGTGGCTAATGAAAAACTGTTTTTT. This gives the protein CASSKRGLVANEKLFF.

The CDR3 spells CATSRVAPGEQYF. CDR3 nucleotide sequence: TGTGCCACCAGCAGAGTGGCCCCGGGCGAGCAGTACTTC. The genes are TRBV15 and TRBJ2-7, with no clear D. V lost 1 base and J lost 6, with 10 bases in between. This CDR3 spans 13 amino acids. Germline loops: CDR1 LNHNV, CDR2 YYDKDF (reference sequence).

This sequence joins TRBV7-9 and TRBJ1-1, with D uncertain. The length of the CDR3 is 12 residues. Germline assignment: CDR1 SEHNR and CDR2 FQNEAQ (reference sequence). V was shortened by 0 bases and J by 6 bases, with 5 bases between the two germline ends. The CDR3: CASSLALPEAFF. CDR3 coding DNA: TGTGCCAGCAGCTTAGCGTTACCTGAAGCTTTCTTT.

Only one count was recorded for this clone. V is TRBV6-6 and J is TRBJ2-7; unclear D gene. The CDR3 runs to 15 residues. Trimming stripped 0 bases from V and 0 bases from J, with 9 bases between. The germline V gene encodes CDR1 MNHNY and CDR2 SVGAGI (reference sequence). The CDR3 DNA reads TGTGCCAGCAGTTACTCGAACAGATTCTCCTACGAGCAGTACTTC. Its protein product is CASSYSNRFSYEQYF.